These 17 T cell receptor beta chains were all obtained from the same sample, sequenced in a study of cytotoxic CD8 clonotypes in ibrutinib-treated CLL. Sequenced by immunoSEQ multiplex PCR; TCRdb stores in-frame clones only, minus some. The sample has about 85,000 clones; roughly 80% are singletons. Source: PBMCs, taken after 12 months of ibrutinib treatment. These receptors all come from a human donor with chronic lymphocytic leukemia.

The chain combines TRBV5-1 with TRBJ2-2; maybe TRBD2 (5 bases). CDR3 length: 16 residues. The V gene's germline CDR1 is SGHRS and CDR2 YFSETQ. V lost 0 bases and J lost 8, with 17 bases in between. CDR3 coding DNA: TGCGCCAGCAGCTTGGGGACTCCCCCCCTCGTGGGGGAGCTGTTTTTT. As protein: CASSLGTPPLVGELFF.

The J gene is TRBJ2-2, the V gene TRBV29-1, with a possible D match to TRBD2 (6 bases). Between the trimmed V and J ends, which lost 1 base and 2 bases, there was a span of 14 bases. The CDR3 runs 16 residues. The germline gives CDR1 SQVTM, CDR2 ANQGSEA. For the CDR3, the DNA is TGCAGCGTTGAAGGGGGACTGAATACAAACACCGGGGAGCTGTTTTTT. Translating it yields CSVEGGLNTNTGELFF.

This chain connects TRBV7-8 to TRBJ1-6; D not certain. Trimming left V 2 bases short and J 1 base short, with 9 bases between. CDR3 length: 16 residues. Germline CDR1 is SGHVS and CDR2 is FQNEAQ. CDR3: CASSLTQWSYNSPLHF. The CDR3 DNA is TGTGCCAGCAGCTTAACCCAGTGGTCCTATAATTCACCCCTCCACTTT.

This chain's CDR3 is CASSPGTGHNSNQPQHF. The CDR3 DNA sequence: TGTGCCAGCAGCCCCGGGACAGGGCACAATAGCAATCAGCCCCAGCATTTT. The chain couples TRBV7-2 to TRBJ1-5; 9 bases fit TRBD1. The V segment lost 5 bases and the J segment 0 bases; nucleotides outside the gene matches: 8. The CDR3 extends over 17 amino acids. CDR1 and CDR2 (germline): SGHTA, FQGNSA.

In this sample, this clone turned up a few times. CDR3: CASGADSNQPQHF. The CDR3 DNA reads as TGTGCCAGCGGGGCAGATAGCAATCAGCCCCAGCATTTT. The J gene is TRBJ1-5, the V gene TRBV7-6; D possibly corresponds to TRBD1 (5 bases). Germline V CDR1 and CDR2: SGHVS, FNYEAQ. V was pared by 8 bases and J by 0 bases, with 8 bases between. The length of the CDR3 is 13 residues.

The chain links TRBV27 to TRBJ1-4, with D possibly TRBD1 on 6 matching bases. V dropped 5 bases and J dropped 6 bases, with 13 bases sitting between them. This CDR3 spans 14 amino acids. The germline CDR1 and CDR2 sequences are MNHEY and SMNVEV (reference sequence). The CDR3 DNA reads as TGTGCCAGCAGTCCACCGGGGGGGCATGAAAAACTGTTTTTT. Translated: CASSPPGGHEKLFF.

In its sample, this clone ranks as medium-sized (0.01 to 0.1%). The chain links TRBV10-3 to TRBJ1-6; D uncertain. The CDR3 runs to 13 residues. In germline, CDR1 is ENHRY, CDR2 SYGVKD. V lost 0 bases and J 10 bases, leaving 7 bases between the germline ends. The CDR3 region is CAISESEPSPLHF. In DNA form, the CDR3 reads TGTGCCATCAGTGAGTCTGAGCCATCACCCCTCCACTTT.

The V and J genes are TRBV28 and TRBJ1-3; TRBD1 might be the D (6 bases). CDR1 is MDHEN, CDR2 SYDVKM, per germline. Between the trimmed V and J ends, which lost 10 bases and 4 bases, there was a span of 17 bases. The CDR3 has 14 residues. This CDR3 reads CATAGGAGGNTIYF. The DNA for the CDR3 is TGTGCCACCGCGGGGGGCGCGGGGGGAAACACCATATATTTT.

J is TRBJ2-1 and V is TRBV7-9; 12 nucleotides match TRBD1. The CDR3 length is 15 residues. Germline V CDR1 and CDR2: SEHNR, FQNEAQ (reference sequence). V was clipped by 5 bases and J by 6 bases; unmatched bases: 5. The CDR3 coding sequence is TGTGCCAGCAGCACCCGGGACAGGGGGCCCAATGAGCAGTTCTTC. The encoded protein is CASSTRDRGPNEQFF.

A note on this clone: A much larger clone is a single base away; this may be a read error. This chain links TRBV5-4 with TRBJ2-7; D is undetermined. The length of the CDR3 is 14 residues. Trimming stripped 0 bases from V and 0 bases from J, with 7 bases between. CDR1 SGHNT and CDR2 YYREEE come from the germline V gene (reference sequence). The CDR3 DNA reads TGTGCCAGCAGCTTGGGGCGGAGCTCCTACGAGCAGTACTTC. This codes for CASSLGRSSYEQYF.

Note on this clone: Within the sample, other DNA sequences also encode this same CDR3. This chain connects TRBV7-2 to TRBJ2-7, with D perhaps TRBD1 (5 bases). Germline V CDR1 and CDR2: SGHTA, FQGNSA. V was clipped by 0 bases and J by 1 base, with 7 bases between them. CDR3 length equals 14 residues. This CDR3 is CASSLAGPSYEQYF. The CDR3 nucleotides read TGTGCCAGCAGCTTAGCGGGGCCGTCCTACGAGCAGTACTTC.

The genes are TRBV7-3 and TRBJ2-3; TRBD1 or TRBD2 may be the D gene (5 bases each). The CDR3 runs to 15 residues. The V end lost 5 bases, the J end lost 2 bases, and 14 bases lay between the germline ends. Germline assignment: CDR1 SGHTA and CDR2 FQGTGA. The CDR3 sequence is CASSPHGAPTDTQYF. The CDR3 region has the DNA TGTGCCAGCAGCCCCCACGGGGCACCCACAGATACGCAGTATTTT.

The chain employs TRBV19 and TRBJ2-1; D is unclear. Germline CDR1 is LNHDA and CDR2 is SQIVND (reference sequence). This CDR3 has 13 residues. Trimming removed 3 bases from V and 9 bases from J, with 12 bases in between. Here the CDR3 reads CASSIPKVSEQFF. CDR3 bases: TGTGCCAGTAGTATTCCCAAAGTTTCTGAGCAGTTCTTC.

The rearrangement uses TRBV6-5 and TRBJ2-7, with unresolved D. Germline V gene data show CDR1 as MNHEY and CDR2 as SVGAGI. The CDR3 runs 11 residues. Trimming removed 2 bases at V and 3 bases at J, with 2 bases between. The CDR3 is CASSYNYEQYF. CDR3 nucleotides: TGTGCCAGCAGTTACAACTACGAGCAGTACTTC.

V usage is TRBV7-9 and J usage is TRBJ1-1, with D unresolved. Per germline, CDR1 SEHNR and CDR2 FQNEAQ (reference sequence). The CDR3 totals 12 residues. The ends were cut back, 1 base at V and 6 bases at J, with 6 bases in the middle. CDR3 coding DNA: TGTGCCAGCAGCTTAGTTGGCCCTGAAGCTTTCTTT. Residues: CASSLVGPEAFF.

Notes on this clone: This may be a read error, as it is one base from a much larger clone. The chain recombines TRBV19 with TRBJ2-1, with D unresolved. Germline V CDR1 and CDR2: LNHDA, SQIVND (reference sequence). V was cut by 5 bases and J by 2 bases, with 10 bases left in between. This CDR3 spans 14 amino acids. CDR3 nucleotides: TGTGCCAGTAGTCCCTCCGGCACCTACAATGAGCAGTTCTTC. Translation: CASSPSGTYNEQFF.

V is TRBV7-2 and J is TRBJ2-4; possible D gene TRBD1, 6 bases. CDR1 is SGHTA and CDR2 is FQGNSA in the germline V gene. The CDR3 sequence is 15 residues long. V was clipped by 5 bases and J by 9 bases, with 20 bases between them. CDR3 DNA sequence: TGTGCCAGCAGCCCTCCGGGACAACCGTTTGGCATTCAGTACTTC. Protein sequence: CASSPPGQPFGIQYF.